The source of this TCR beta chain is a study of T cell clones after liver transplantation. Study-level information: TCRbeta sequencing after a pre-transplant mixed lymphocyte reaction identified graft-donor-reactive clones, later tracked in post-transplant blood.

The protocol was immunoSEQ multiplex PCR, while the TCRdb copy is restricted to in-frame clones and leaves out a portion. The table has 70,000 or so clones, more than 85% seen once; the top ten hold over 0.75%. The length of the CDR3 is 14 residues. V lost 4 bases and J 4 bases, leaving 10 bases between the germline ends. The germline V gene has CDR1 LNHDA and CDR2 SQIVND (reference sequence). This TCR was recovered from a human patient who received a liver transplant. Some of the T cells may derive from the graft donor. The V call is TRBV19, the J call TRBJ1-4; D uncertain. Sequencing was performed on CD4+ T cells from blood, taken roughly 25 months after liver transplant. The CDR3, as DNA: TGTGCCAGTAGTAAAGGGAGGATTAATGAAAAACTGTTTTTT. This codes for CASSKGRINEKLFF.